The clone carrying this TCR beta chain turned up a few times. CDR1 is SNHLY, CDR2 FYNNEI, per germline. V lost 4 bases to trimming and J lost 3 bases, with 6 bases between them. The CDR3 contains 12 residues. The source of the sample is a study of T cell changes during pregnancy in multiple sclerosis. Libraries were prepared by immunoSEQ multiplex PCR; TCRdb keeps only in-frame clonotypes and omits some of them. This table holds about 60,000 clones, under 95% found once. V and J are TRBV2 and TRBJ2-5, with D possibly matching TRBD2 (5 bases). This clonotype was sampled from a female donor in good health, enrolled as a control in a pregnancy study. This specimen consisted of CD4+ T cells from peripheral blood mononuclear cells, obtained after pregnancy. The DNA of the CDR3 is TGTGCCAGCAGTGCACTAGAAGAGACCCAGTACTTC. Its translation is CASSALEETQYF.